This T cell receptor (beta chain) is drawn from a study of blood T cells in healthy people across ages. Study-level results: Total diversity from one million sequenced T cells was likely underestimated. With donor CMV status unknown, expanded clonotype changes were possibly confounded.

Germline trimming cut 2 bases from V and 1 base from J; bases unmatched to any gene: 7. This CDR3 has 16 amino acids. Then a second PCR, running roughly 7 to 11 cycles, was carried out with a sample-barcoded 5' primer and a J-beta primer mix. TCRdb re-called the 5' RACE reads with MiXCR, one entry per CDR3 protein. The sample consists of approximately 730,000 distinct CDR3 sequences, more than 40% of them appearing once. This clonotype was observed a few times. The antigen remains undetermined. This chain connects TRBV12-3 or TRBV12-4 to TRBJ2-7, with TRBD2 identical over 8 bases. This TCR derives from a woman aged 55-69 years in good health. Sample: blood. CDR3 amino acids: CASSLLRSGASYEQYF. The CDR3 coding sequence is TGTGCCAGCAGTTTACTTCGTAGCGGGGCTTCCTACGAGCAGTACTTC.